This entry features one TCR beta chain sequence. Its specificity is unknown. Transcripts of RNA were the source for amplifying TCR beta CDR3 regions. An opening RT-PCR round employed HTBI primers and preceded a second-round multiplex PCR. TCRdb independently ran MiXCR on the multiplex PCR reads; one entry per CDR3 protein. The sample lists 620,000 or so distinct CDR3 sequences, 22% occurring once. This sample is part of a study of Graves' ophthalmopathy and Graves' hyperthyroidism. General study points: Detected in blood as well were most expanded thyroid clonotypes with frequency above 0.001.

The sequencing sample was made of peripheral blood. The TCR comes from a woman between 18 and 29 years old with stable Graves' hyperthyroidism. Some clones in this sample may be carry-over from other donors' samples.

CDR3 protein: CSARGVGQETQYF. For the CDR3, the DNA is TGCAGTGCTAGAGGGGTGGGGCAAGAGACCCAGTACTTC. The genes are TRBV20-1 and TRBJ2-5; D unclear. The germline V gene encodes CDR1 DFQATT and CDR2 SNEGSKA (reference sequence). Trimming left V 1 base short and J 2 bases short, with 8 bases between. This CDR3 comprises 13 residues.